A single sample is the source of the 12 T cell receptor beta chains below, sequenced in a study of blood T cells in healthy people across ages. Through a sample-barcoded 5' primer and a J-beta primer mix, a second PCR was run for about 6 to 12 cycles. TCRdb processed the 5' RACE reads anew with MiXCR; each CDR3 protein has one entry. The sample shows approximately 1,700,000 distinct CDR3 sequences, about two fifths of them seen only once. The specimen sequenced was blood. The receptors were sampled from a human donor in good health.

V and J are TRBV20-1 and TRBJ2-5; the match to TRBD2 covers 9 bases. The CDR3 is made up of 12 amino acids. The ends lost 4 bases at V and 5 bases at J; junction bases unmatched: 2. Germline V gene data show CDR1 as DFQATT and CDR2 as SNEGSKA (reference sequence). The CDR3 DNA sequence: TGCAGTGCTATAGCGGGGGCTGAGACCCAGTACTTC. This gives the protein CSAIAGAETQYF.

This clonotype occurred a few times. The rearrangement links TRBV7-2 to TRBJ1-2; TRBD1 might be the D (5 bases). CDR3 length: 15 amino acids. CDR1 is SGHTA and CDR2 is FQGNSA in the germline V gene. The V end was cut by 2 bases, the J end by 7 bases, with 17 bases between. The CDR3 sequence: CASSLRGDWSGGYTF. DNA of the CDR3: TGTGCCAGCAGCTTACGGGGGGATTGGAGTGGTGGCTACACCTTC.

The V and J genes are TRBV5-1 and TRBJ1-4, with D unclear. Germline assignment: CDR1 SGHRS and CDR2 YFSETQ. V lost 4 bases to trimming and J lost 8 bases, with 15 bases between them. The CDR3 is made up of 14 amino acids. CDR3 nucleotide sequence: TGCGCCAGCAGCCGGTCGGGGTTAGGCGAAAAACTGTTTTTT. Its translation: CASSRSGLGEKLFF.

This rearrangement joins TRBV12-3 or TRBV12-4 to TRBJ1-2, with D perhaps TRBD1 (5 bases). V was shortened by 0 bases and J by 6 bases, with 11 bases between the two germline ends. The CDR3 loop spans 14 amino acids. The CDR3 loop is CASSLADGGDGYTF. CDR3 in DNA: TGTGCCAGCAGTTTAGCGGATGGGGGTGATGGCTACACCTTC.

This clonotype was seen only a few times. The V and J genes are TRBV7-2 and TRBJ2-6; D not certain. The CDR3 contains 17 residues. V lost 5 bases, J lost 0 bases, and 14 bases lay in between. Germline values: CDR1 SGHTA, CDR2 FQGNSA. In DNA form, the CDR3 reads TGTGCCAGCAGCCCCGTGCAGCCACGCTCTGGGGCCAACGTCCTGACTTTC. Protein product: CASSPVQPRSGANVLTF.

The chain uses TRBV29-1 and TRBJ2-3; D may be TRBD1 (5 bases). The germline gives CDR1 SQVTM, CDR2 ANQGSEA. Trimming removed 7 bases at V and 0 bases at J, with 17 bases between. The CDR3 runs to 15 residues. CDR3 loop: CSGMMTVFSTDTQYF. CDR3 DNA: TGCAGCGGGATGATGACAGTCTTTAGCACAGATACGCAGTATTTT.

This clonotype was found many times. V usage is TRBV29-1 and J usage is TRBJ2-7; maybe TRBD1 (6 bases). Germline CDR1 reads SQVTM; CDR2 reads ANQGSEA. V lost 0 bases to trimming and J lost 2 bases, with 11 bases between them. The CDR3 consists of 14 residues. The CDR3 bases are TGCAGCGTTGAAGATGACAGGCGAACCTACGAGCAGTACTTC. It yields the protein CSVEDDRRTYEQYF.

The count of this clonotype is one. This chain connects TRBV7-9 to TRBJ2-7, with D uncertain. The CDR3 is made up of 15 amino acids. V shed 1 base and J shed 9 bases, with 19 bases lying between them. Germline CDR1 reads SEHNR; CDR2 reads FQNEAQ (reference sequence). The CDR3: CASSLEALGLGGQYF. DNA for the CDR3: TGTGCCAGCAGCTTAGAGGCCCTGGGGTTGGGCGGGCAGTACTTC.

This clonotype has more than one count but fewer than ten. J is TRBJ1-6 and V is TRBV5-1; possible D gene TRBD1, 5 bases. This CDR3 is built from 15 residues. The germline gives CDR1 SGHRS, CDR2 YFSETQ. V shed 1 base and J shed 7 bases, with 12 bases lying between them. Here the CDR3 DNA reads TGCGCCAGCAGCTTGACGGGACGCGAAAATTCACCCCTCCACTTT. Translating gives CASSLTGRENSPLHF.

The genes are TRBV28 and TRBJ2-2; D gene uncertain. Germline CDR1 MDHEN, CDR2 SYDVKM. Trimming took 2 bases from V and 7 from J, leaving 11 bases between them. This CDR3 has 14 residues. CDR3 residues: CASSLIGYNGELFF. The CDR3 nucleotides read TGTGCCAGCAGTTTAATTGGGTATAACGGGGAGCTGTTTTTT.

The chain uses TRBV30 and TRBJ2-5; D unclear. Germline CDR1 is GTSNPN and CDR2 is SVGIG (reference sequence). V was shortened by 0 bases and J by 5 bases, with 10 bases between the two germline ends. This CDR3 contains 13 residues. CDR3 loop: CAWSVGKMETQYF. The DNA for the CDR3 is TGTGCCTGGAGTGTAGGGAAGATGGAGACCCAGTACTTC.

V is TRBV5-1 and J is TRBJ2-3; 8 nucleotides line up with TRBD1. This CDR3 is 16 amino acids long. V trimming: 1 base; J trimming: 2 bases; junction bases outside the gene matches: 6. Germline V gives CDR1 SGHRS, CDR2 YFSETQ. CDR3: CASSLITGGNTDTQYF. CDR3 DNA sequence: TGCGCCAGCAGCTTGATCACAGGGGGGAACACAGATACGCAGTATTTT.